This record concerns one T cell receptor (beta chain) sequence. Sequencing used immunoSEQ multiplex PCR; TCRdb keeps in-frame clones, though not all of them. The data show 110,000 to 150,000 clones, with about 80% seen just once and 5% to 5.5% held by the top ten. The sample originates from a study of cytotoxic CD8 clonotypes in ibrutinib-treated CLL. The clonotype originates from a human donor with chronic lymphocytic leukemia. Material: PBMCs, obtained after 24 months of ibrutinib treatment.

This chain's CDR3 is CASSLGAPRWTEAFF. CDR3 coding DNA: TGTGCCAGCAGCTTGGGGGCCCCCAGGTGGACTGAAGCTTTCTTT. The chain uses TRBV5-6 and TRBJ1-1; D uncertain. The V end lost 0 bases, the J end lost 5 bases, and 14 bases lay between the germline ends. Germline V gives CDR1 SGHDT, CDR2 YYEEEE. The CDR3 extends over 15 amino acids.